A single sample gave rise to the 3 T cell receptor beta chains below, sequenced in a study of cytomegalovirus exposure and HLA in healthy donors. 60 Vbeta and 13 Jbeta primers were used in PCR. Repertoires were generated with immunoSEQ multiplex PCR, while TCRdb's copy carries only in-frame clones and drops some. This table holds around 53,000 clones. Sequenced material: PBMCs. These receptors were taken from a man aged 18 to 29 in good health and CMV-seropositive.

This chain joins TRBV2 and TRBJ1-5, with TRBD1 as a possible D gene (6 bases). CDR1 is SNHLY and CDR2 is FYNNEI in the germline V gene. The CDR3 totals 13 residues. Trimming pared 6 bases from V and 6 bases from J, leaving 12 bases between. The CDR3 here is CASSRGGGQPQHF. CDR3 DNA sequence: TGTGCCAGCAGCCGCGGGGGCGGTCAGCCCCAGCATTTT.

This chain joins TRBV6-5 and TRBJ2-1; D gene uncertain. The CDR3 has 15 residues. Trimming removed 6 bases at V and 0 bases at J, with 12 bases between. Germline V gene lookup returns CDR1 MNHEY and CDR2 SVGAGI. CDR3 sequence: CASRAGYRSYNEQFF. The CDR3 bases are TGTGCCAGCAGAGCAGGATATCGCTCCTACAATGAGCAGTTCTTC.

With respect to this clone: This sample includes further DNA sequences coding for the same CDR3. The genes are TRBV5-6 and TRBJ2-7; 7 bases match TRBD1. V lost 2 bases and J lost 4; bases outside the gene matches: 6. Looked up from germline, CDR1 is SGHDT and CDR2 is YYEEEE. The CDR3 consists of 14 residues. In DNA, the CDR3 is TGTGCCAGCAGCTTACAGGGGCCACTTTACGAGCAGTACTTC. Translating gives CASSLQGPLYEQYF. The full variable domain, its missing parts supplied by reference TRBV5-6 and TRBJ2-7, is DAGVTQSPTHLIKTRGQQVTLRCSPKSGHDTVSWYQQALGQGPQFIFQYYEEEERQRGNFPDRFSGHQFPNYSSELNVNALLLGDSALYLCASSLQGPLYEQYFGPGTRLTVT.